This T cell receptor beta chain comes out of a study of T cell responses to AZD1222 COVID-19 vaccine. Study-level points and caveats: The CD4 TCRs associated with vaccination extended across spike and predominated at 160-218 and 743-854.

Profiling relied on immunoSEQ multiplex PCR, and the TCRdb table lists in-frame clones only, not all of them. Here the sample spans 150,000 to 200,000 clones, around 88% being singletons. Notes on this clone: No antigen is known for it.

CDR1 SGHAT and CDR2 FQNNGV come from the germline V gene. The V and J ends lost 2 bases and 5 bases respectively, with 1 base between them. The CDR3 has 10 residues. The receptor's source is an adult who received the AZD1222 COVID-19 vaccine. Sequenced material: peripheral blood, taken 28 days after the second AZD1222 dose. The chain couples TRBV11-2 to TRBJ2-7; D is ambiguous. In DNA, the CDR3 is TGTGCCAGCAGCTTAAACGAGCAGTACTTC. It encodes CASSLNEQYF.